The 4 T cell receptor beta chains below all came from one sample that was sequenced in a study of blood T cell repertoires in COVID-19. Sequencing was performed with immunoSEQ multiplex PCR; in TCRdb, only in-frame clones are kept and a portion is missing. Of roughly 110,000 clones in the sample, roughly 90% were seen once. The sequenced material came from peripheral blood. Receptors were obtained from a middle-aged man with active or convalescent COVID-19.

J is TRBJ2-3 and V is TRBV9; TRBD2 aligns across 12 bases. CDR1 SGDLS and CDR2 YYNGEE come from the germline V gene. Losses at the gene ends were 3 bases for V and 5 bases for J; bases not matched to a gene: 4. The CDR3 sequence is 15 residues long. CDR3 loop: CASSDLAGGEDTQYF. The CDR3, as DNA: TGTGCCAGCAGCGACCTAGCGGGAGGGGAAGATACGCAGTATTTT.

This chain uses TRBV4-3 with TRBJ2-7, with a possible D match to TRBD2 (6 bases). V was shortened by 9 bases and J by 2 bases, with 14 bases between the two germline ends. The CDR3 is made up of 13 amino acids. Germline V gives CDR1 LGHNA, CDR2 YSLEER. The CDR3, as DNA: TGCGCCAGGGATAGGGAGGAGGCCTACGAGCAGTACTTC. Translating gives CARDREEAYEQYF.

The chain has TRBV24-1 and TRBJ2-1; no firm D call. In germline, CDR1 is KGHDR, CDR2 SFDVKD. Trimming shortened V by 4 bases and J by 7 bases, and 10 bases separated the two germline ends. This CDR3 has 13 amino acids. For the CDR3, the DNA is TGTGCCACCAGTGACTACCCTGTAAATGAGCAGTTCTTC. Translated, it gives CATSDYPVNEQFF.

The count of this clone is one. The chain employs TRBV5-1 and TRBJ2-2, with D possibly being TRBD2 (7 bases). Germline V gives CDR1 SGHRS, CDR2 YFSETQ. The CDR3 loop spans 15 amino acids. Trimming cost V 0 bases and J 4 bases, with 10 bases left between them. DNA for the CDR3: TGCGCCAGCAGCTTGGCGGGGGGCGGCACCGGGGAGCTGTTTTTT. It encodes CASSLAGGGTGELFF.